Sequencing of this TCR beta chain was carried out in a study of T-cell memory formation after mild COVID-19. TCRdb re-called the 5' RACE reads through MiXCR, storing one row per CDR3 protein. The sample includes roughly 510,000 distinct CDR3 sequences, around 16% seen only once; the top ten take less than 10%. Germline V gene lookup returns CDR1 KGHDR and CDR2 SFDVKD. The germline V and J ends were trimmed by 1 base and 4 bases, with 9 bases remaining between them. The CDR3 sequence is 14 residues long. Study-level points and caveats: A subset of responding clones appeared in pre-infection memory, suggesting cross-reactive memory joined.

This clonotype occurred many times. Its antigen remains unknown. The rearrangement links TRBV24-1 to TRBJ1-2; TRBD1 might be the D (5 bases). The sequencing input was PBMCs or a T cell subset sorted from them (not recorded which). This receptor was obtained from an adult woman who had mild COVID-19 (a few samples of this study predate the infection). Cell type and time point are not known. The CDR3: CATSDFSQGYGYTF. DNA for the CDR3: TGTGCCACCAGTGATTTCTCCCAGGGCTATGGCTACACCTTC.